This entry is about one T cell receptor beta chain. Its antigen is still unknown. Reverse transcribed after extraction, RNA yielded cDNA as the sequencing template. Data came from immunoSEQ multiplex PCR; TCRdb stores just in-frame clones and leaves some out. The repertoire has some 31,000 clones, roughly 80% of them found once; the top ten carry 19%. The germline V gene has CDR1 MNHEY and CDR2 SMNVEV (reference sequence). V was pared by 2 bases and J by 1 base, with 6 bases between. The CDR3 is 13 amino acids. These data are taken from a study of CD8+ T cells in alopecia areata. Notes on the study in general: Especially in alopecia totalis/universalis, lesional scalp showed greater clonality than normal scalp did.

Samples from alopecia areata patients were lesional scalp punch biopsies and peripheral blood. Material: NKG2D-low CD8+ T cells sorted from blood. The sequence was collected from a human donor with alopecia areata. The V gene is TRBV27, the J gene TRBJ2-7; D remains ambiguous. The CDR3 nucleotides read TGTGCCAGCAGTTTAGAGGCATCCTACGAGCAGTACTTC. This encodes CASSLEASYEQYF.